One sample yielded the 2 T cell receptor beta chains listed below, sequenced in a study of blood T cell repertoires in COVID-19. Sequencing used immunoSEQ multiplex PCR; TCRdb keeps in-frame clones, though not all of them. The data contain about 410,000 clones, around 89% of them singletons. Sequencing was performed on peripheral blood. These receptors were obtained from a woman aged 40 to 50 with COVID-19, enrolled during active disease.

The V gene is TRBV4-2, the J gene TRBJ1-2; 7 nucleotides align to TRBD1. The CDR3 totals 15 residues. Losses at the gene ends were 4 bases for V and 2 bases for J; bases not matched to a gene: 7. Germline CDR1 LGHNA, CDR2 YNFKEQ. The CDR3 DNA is TGTGCCAGCAGCCCATTCACGACAGGGAACTATGGCTACACCTTC. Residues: CASSPFTTGNYGYTF.

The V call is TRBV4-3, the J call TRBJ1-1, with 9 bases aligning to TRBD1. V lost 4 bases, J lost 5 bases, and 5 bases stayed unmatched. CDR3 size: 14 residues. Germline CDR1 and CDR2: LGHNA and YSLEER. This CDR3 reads CASSPPGQGTEAFF. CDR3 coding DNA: TGCGCCAGCAGCCCCCCGGGACAGGGTACTGAAGCTTTCTTT.